This paragraph covers one TCR beta chain sequence. Its antigen specificity is not known. Base qualities are not recorded, but no much larger clone differs from it by a single base. The immunoSEQ Assay, a bias-controlled multiplex PCR, was used to amplify TCRbeta CDR3 regions from genomic DNA. The study's own analysis went as follows. Nucleated cell counts per sample were estimated from amplification of reference gene primers within the assay. To quantify the absolute abundance of each unique TCRbeta CDR3 rearrangement, sequence reads were collapsed and filtered. Productive Simpson clonality was computed per sample as the square root of Simpson's diversity index over productive rearrangements. TCRdb took over this immuneACCESS table, retaining in-frame rearrangements with V and J assigned. Such tables are incomplete; in checked studies, under half of the missing clones stem from an unresolved V gene, and the remainder is unexplained. The V and J calls and the clone size are those of that table, but D and trimming were determined from the DNA. This sample is represented by about 370,000 clones; more than 80% of them were singletons. Jointly, the top ten make up about 3% of the sample.

These data belong to a study of blood T cell repertoires in COVID-19 (dated by TCRdb to about 2020). In the study overall: Samples covering the acute and convalescent phases of COVID-19 were provided by collaborators in the United States, Italy and Spain. The material from the prospective study consisted of cDNA or gDNA derived from T cells, B-cell-depleted T cells, or PBMCs. Subjects who had been exposed to COVID-19, were actively infected with it, or had recovered from it provided the deeply sampled blood TCRbeta repertoires that made up the dataset. The repertoires were made available in a free public database intended to serve as a resource for research on the immune response to SARS-CoV-2. Samples came from the ongoing ImmuneRACE study (first 160 participants) plus 1,254 subjects from 6 global collaborators. Nearly every sample came with metadata listing a de-identified subject ID, COVID-19 status, age in years and sex. Where available, HLA class I and class II types were taken from metadata supplied by the sample provider and were not determined by assay-based typing.

One collaborating source in Seattle enrolled patients while the patients were actively infected and followed the patients over time throughout the course of disease. The collaborating institutions used their own protocols to collect whole blood in K2EDTA tubes. Collaborator samples were shipped for TCRbeta analysis as frozen whole blood, isolated PBMCs, or DNA extracted from either sample type. Study-level results and caveats: The quantity of clinical and demographic metadata differed by source and by participant and was supplied without curation.

Sequenced sample: peripheral blood. This TCR derives from a woman aged 25 to 39 with COVID-19, enrolled during active disease.

The CDR3 in this case is CAISEVGTGEYGYTF. The nucleotide sequence is TGTGCCATCAGTGAGGTCGGGACAGGGGAATATGGCTACACCTTC. The chain employs TRBV10-3 and TRBJ1-2, with TRBD1 identical over 10 junction bases. The CDR1 and CDR2 encoded by the germline V gene are ENHRY and SYGVKD. V ends up 2 bases short and J 5 bases short, with an unmatched junction base count of 5. Including cysteine and phenylalanine, the CDR3 has 15 amino acids. This entry keeps only the CDR3 DNA: 45 bases, framed from base 1.